What follows is one T cell receptor (beta chain) and its context. No antigen is known for it. This CDR3 has 16 amino acids. V was clipped by 4 bases and J by 2 bases, with 16 bases between them. Germline loops: CDR1 SGHTA, CDR2 FQGNSA. This entry comes from a study of T-cell memory formation after mild COVID-19. General study points: Most CD4+ clones that shrank were in CM and EM, while CD8+ ones turned up in EMRA. Clones contracting day 15 to 85 were balanced CD4/CD8; later expanders leaned CD4+.

One entry per CDR3 protein, called by TCRdb with MiXCR from the 5' RACE reads. The sample lists a few hundred thousand distinct CDR3 sequences; roughly a fifth were seen once. This clonotype originated in an adult woman who had mild COVID-19 (a few samples of this study predate the infection). Cell type and time point are not known. The sample consisted of PBMCs or a T cell subset sorted from them (not recorded which). This chain joins TRBV7-2 and TRBJ2-3; no definite D call. CDR3 nucleotide sequence: TGTGCCAGCAGCTCCCTGGTTGTTACTGTCACAGATACGCAGTATTTT. Its translation is CASSSLVVTVTDTQYF.